This T cell receptor (beta chain) was captured in a study of PD-1 and CTLA-4 blockade in melanoma. Assay: immunoSEQ multiplex PCR; the TCRdb copy retains only in-frame clones and omits some. The table shows 25,000 to 35,000 clones, with less than 95% occurring only once. The sequenced sample was CD8+ T cells from peripheral blood, obtained from a patient given anti-PD-1 treatment. The sequence was collected from a human donor with melanoma.

The CDR3 bases are TGCGCCAGCAGCCAATCAGGGGCGGGGTTCCCGGCTTTCTTT. This translates into CASSQSGAGFPAFF. The J gene is TRBJ1-1, the V gene TRBV4-1; D may be TRBD1 (6 bases). CDR3 length: 14 residues. The germline V and J ends were trimmed by 2 bases and 11 bases, with 18 bases remaining between them. The germline V gene has CDR1 MGHRA and CDR2 YSYEKL.